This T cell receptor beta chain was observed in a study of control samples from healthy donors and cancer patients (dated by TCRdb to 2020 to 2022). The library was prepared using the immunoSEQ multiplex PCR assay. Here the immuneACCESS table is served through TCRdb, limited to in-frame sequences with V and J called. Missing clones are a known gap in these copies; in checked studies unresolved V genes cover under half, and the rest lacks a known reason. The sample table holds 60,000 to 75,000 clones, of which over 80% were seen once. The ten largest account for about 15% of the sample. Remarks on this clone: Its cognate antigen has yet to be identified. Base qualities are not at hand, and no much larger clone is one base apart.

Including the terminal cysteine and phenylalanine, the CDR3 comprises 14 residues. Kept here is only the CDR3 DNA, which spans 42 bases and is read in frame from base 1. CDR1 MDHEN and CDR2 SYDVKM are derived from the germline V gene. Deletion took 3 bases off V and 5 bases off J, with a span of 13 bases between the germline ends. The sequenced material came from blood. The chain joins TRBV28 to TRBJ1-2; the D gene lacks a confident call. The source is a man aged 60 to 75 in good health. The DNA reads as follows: TGTGCCAGCAGTTTCGGGATAGGGTGGTATGGCTACACCTTC. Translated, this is CASSFGIGWYGYTF.